This is a list of T cell receptor beta chains from one sample in a study of CD8 T cells in ankylosing spondylitis. MiXCR was run by TCRdb on the 5' RACE reads, yielding one entry per CDR3 protein. The profile shows over 200,000 distinct CDR3 sequences, roughly 18% of them singletons. Sample: blood, either unsorted or a sorted T cell fraction (not recorded which). The receptors derive from a male donor with ankylosing spondylitis. CDR3s include the opening cysteine and the closing phenylalanine or tryptophan. D genes are given only for firm matches. Expanded clones are given a class, and other clones once, few, many or no size at all.

size	D	J	V	CDR3	DNA
NA	NA	TRBJ2-5	TRBV5-1	CASSFYGSTDQETQYF	TGCGCCAGCAGCTTTTACGGGAGTACCGACCAAGAGACCCAGTACTTC
few	NA	TRBJ2-1	TRBV7-9	CASSLRPDSPDNEQFF	TGTGCCAGCAGCTTAAGGCCGGACAGTCCGGACAATGAGCAGTTCTTC
NA	NA	TRBJ2-1	TRBV12-3/TRBV12-4	CASSSFIGSYNEQFF	TGTGCCAGCAGTTCCTTTATAGGCTCCTACAATGAGCAGTTCTTC
NA	NA	TRBJ2-5	TRBV5-6	CASSLGGPETQYF	TGTGCCAGCAGCTTGGGGGGGCCGGAGACCCAGTACTTC
NA	NA	TRBJ2-5	TRBV6-1	CASSTDSQETQYF	TGTGCCAGCAGTACGGACAGCCAAGAGACCCAGTACTTC
many	NA	TRBJ2-1	TRBV29-1	CSVEGDYNEQFF	TGCAGCGTTGAAGGGGATTACAATGAGCAGTTCTTC
NA	NA	TRBJ2-2	TRBV12-3/TRBV12-4	CASSFLQGNTGELFF	TGTGCCAGCAGTTTTTTACAGGGGAACACCGGGGAGCTGTTTTTT
few	NA	TRBJ2-2	TRBV7-9	CASNPHDRPNTGELFF	TGTGCCAGCAACCCGCATGACCGACCGAACACCGGGGAGCTGTTTTTT
NA	NA	TRBJ1-2	TRBV12-3/TRBV12-4	CASSLMSGLWYGYTF	TGTGCCAGCAGTTTAATGTCAGGTCTTTGGTATGGCTACACCTTC
NA	TRBD1	TRBJ2-1	TRBV7-9	CASSFPDRGTYNEQFF	TGTGCCAGCAGCTTCCCGGACAGGGGAACCTACAATGAGCAGTTCTTC
NA	NA	TRBJ2-2	TRBV6-5	CASSYSAGSGELFF	TGTGCCAGCAGTTACTCTGCGGGTTCCGGGGAGCTGTTTTTT
NA	NA	TRBJ2-5	TRBV11-2	CASSTWRGQETQYF	TGTGCCAGCAGCACCTGGCGGGGCCAAGAGACCCAGTACTTC
few	TRBD2	TRBJ2-7	TRBV3-1	CASSIQRGDYYEQYF	TGTGCCAGCAGCATACAGCGGGGGGACTACTACGAGCAGTACTTC
NA	TRBD1	TRBJ2-7	TRBV29-1	CSVDRDGHEQYF	TGCAGCGTGGACAGGGATGGCCACGAGCAGTACTTC
NA	TRBD1	TRBJ2-1	TRBV10-3	CAISRGDRVPNEQFF	TGTGCCATCAGTCGCGGGGACAGGGTCCCCAATGAGCAGTTCTTC
NA	NA	TRBJ2-1	TRBV5-5	CASSLWQGIPYNEQFF	TGTGCCAGCAGCTTGTGGCAGGGGATTCCCTACAATGAGCAGTTCTTC
NA	TRBD1	TRBJ1-4	TRBV6-5	CASSYSLQGAPGEKLFF	TGTGCCAGCAGTTACTCTCTTCAGGGGGCGCCGGGTGAAAAACTGTTTTTT
few	NA	TRBJ1-1	TRBV7-9	CASSSQEKYTEAFF	TGTGCCAGCAGCTCCCAGGAAAAGTACACTGAAGCTTTCTTT
NA	NA	TRBJ2-7	TRBV11-1	CASSWDKTYEQYF	TGTGCCAGCAGCTGGGACAAAACCTACGAGCAGTACTTC
NA	NA	TRBJ1-5	TRBV7-2	CASSENAGSYQPQHF	TGTGCCAGCAGCGAAAACGCAGGGTCGTATCAGCCCCAGCATTTT
NA	TRBD2	TRBJ2-5	TRBV12-3/TRBV12-4	CASSSSGGTQETQYF	TGTGCCAGCAGTTCAAGCGGGGGGACACAAGAGACCCAGTACTTC
NA	NA	TRBJ1-2	TRBV4-1	CASSQDLLGSSGYTF	TGCGCCAGCAGCCAAGATCTCCTGGGATCTAGTGGCTACACCTTC
NA	NA	TRBJ2-7	TRBV16	CASSQSVSRSEQYF	TGTGCCAGCAGCCAATCGGTTTCAAGGAGCGAGCAGTACTTC
NA	NA	TRBJ1-4	TRBV10-3	CATTEATNEKLFF	TGTGCCACGACAGAGGCAACTAATGAAAAACTGTTTTTT
NA	NA	TRBJ1-1	TRBV19	CASTPTLGLEAFF	TGTGCCAGTACTCCGACTCTGGGGCTTGAAGCTTTCTTT
NA	NA	TRBJ1-1	TRBV5-1	CASSLDAGQNTEAFF	TGCGCCAGCAGCTTGGATGCAGGACAGAACACTGAAGCTTTCTTT
NA	TRBD2	TRBJ2-2	TRBV30	CAWSSGTTGELFF	TGTGCCTGGAGCAGCGGGACCACCGGGGAGCTGTTTTTT
NA	NA	TRBJ2-3	TRBV12-3/TRBV12-4	CASKMGGMRTDTQYF	TGTGCCAGCAAAATGGGCGGGATGCGCACAGATACGCAGTATTTT
NA	NA	TRBJ1-1	TRBV20-1	CSALRTTEAFF	TGCAGTGCCTTGAGGACGACTGAAGCTTTCTTT
NA	TRBD2	TRBJ2-3	TRBV27	CASSLGPSGHTDTQYF	TGTGCCAGCAGTTTAGGGCCTAGCGGGCACACAGATACGCAGTATTTT
NA	NA	TRBJ2-1	TRBV3-1	CASSPGFF	TGTGCCAGCAGCCCCGGGTTCTTC
many	NA	TRBJ2-2	TRBV6-4	CASSDSEEGAGELFF	TGTGCCAGCAGTGACTCGGAGGAAGGGGCCGGGGAGCTGTTTTTT
NA	NA	TRBJ2-5	TRBV7-9	CASSPPWGLTETQYF	TGTGCCAGCAGCCCGCCGTGGGGCCTTACGGAGACCCAGTACTTC
NA	TRBD2	TRBJ2-3	TRBV7-6	CVSSFRSGSQDTQYF	TGTGTCAGCAGCTTCAGAAGCGGGAGTCAGGATACGCAGTATTTT
NA	NA	TRBJ1-1	TRBV12-3/TRBV12-4	CASSPTLGYTEAFF	TGTGCCAGCAGTCCCACGTTAGGTTACACTGAAGCTTTCTTT
few	TRBD1	TRBJ2-3	TRBV6-1	CASRERDSYTDTQYF	TGTGCCAGCAGGGAACGGGACAGCTACACAGATACGCAGTATTTT
NA	TRBD1	TRBJ2-1	TRBV2	CASRTGTQGNEQFF	TGTGCCAGCAGGACCGGGACACAGGGGAATGAGCAGTTCTTC
NA	NA	TRBJ2-3	TRBV29-1	CSVDPASGRDTQYF	TGCAGCGTTGATCCAGCCTCGGGACGAGATACGCAGTATTTT
NA	NA	TRBJ2-7	TRBV20-1	CSARARGLGTYEQYF	TGCAGTGCTAGAGCGCGGGGATTGGGTACCTACGAGCAGTACTTC
NA	NA	TRBJ2-2	TRBV5-6	CASSWGTGNTGELFF	TGTGCCAGCAGCTGGGGGACGGGTAACACCGGGGAGCTGTTTTTT
few	NA	TRBJ1-2	TRBV7-2	CASSSTGGLLYGYTF	TGTGCCAGCAGCTCAACGGGGGGATTGCTCTATGGCTACACCTTC
few	NA	TRBJ1-3	TRBV7-9	CASSRGISGNTIYF	TGTGCCAGCAGCAGGGGGATCTCTGGAAACACCATATATTTT
NA	NA	TRBJ1-2	TRBV7-9	CASSYGNENLYGYTF	TGTGCCAGCAGCTATGGGAACGAGAACCTATATGGCTACACCTTC
few	NA	TRBJ1-5	TRBV12-3/TRBV12-4	CASRYDSNQPQHF	TGTGCCAGCAGATACGACAGCAATCAGCCCCAGCATTTT
few	NA	TRBJ2-2	TRBV28	CASSSHSPGELFF	TGTGCCAGCAGTAGCCATAGCCCCGGGGAGCTGTTTTTT
NA	NA	TRBJ2-5	TRBV5-6	CASSPEGEETQYF	TGTGCCAGCAGCCCCGAGGGGGAAGAGACCCAGTACTTC
NA	NA	TRBJ2-3	TRBV7-3	CASSTGTTSTDTQYF	TGTGCCAGCAGCACAGGGACTACCAGCACAGATACGCAGTATTTT
NA	NA	TRBJ2-1	TRBV27	CASSPNPRFDEQFF	TGTGCCAGCAGTCCAAACCCTAGATTCGATGAGCAGTTCTTC